The clone carrying this T cell receptor (beta chain) was seen a few times. This entry comes from a study of identical twins. TCRdb passed the 5' RACE reads through MiXCR, listing each CDR3 protein once. Of about 920,000 distinct CDR3 sequences listed, around 12% were seen once; the top ten hold 1.5% to 2%. This CDR3 contains 14 residues. V was pared by 5 bases and J by 5 bases, with 15 bases between. This sample also belongs to another study, concerning yellow fever vaccine responses in identical twins.

The sample consisted of PBMCs. The sequence was collected from a woman between 18 and 29 years old in good health. The chain combines TRBV12-3 or TRBV12-4 with TRBJ1-1; a possible D gene is TRBD1 (6 bases). The CDR3 protein is CASSLGGYRTEAFF. CDR3 nucleotides: TGTGCCAGCAGTCTAGGGGGGTATCGGACTGAAGCTTTCTTT.